Following are 32 T cell receptor beta chains from one sample sequenced in a study of PD-L1 blockade in urothelial cancer (dated by TCRdb to the late 2010s). The time point label of this sample denotes: pretreatment peripheral blood. Library generation was performed with the immunoSEQ multiplex PCR assay. The immuneACCESS repertoire file appears here via TCRdb, limited to in-frame rearrangements. These files lack a portion of the clones; in checked studies, under half of the deficit traces to unresolved V genes, and the cause of the others is not known. The sample includes just over 50,000 clones, with approximately 77% observed a single time. 4% of the sample rests with the top ten. The sequencing here drew on PBMCs, taken around atezolizumab (anti-PD-L1) treatment. These receptor sequences come from a man aged 65-85 years with urothelial cancer.

The chain has TRBV9 and TRBJ2-5; 8 bases fit TRBD2. V gave up 0 bases and J gave up 4 bases; unmatched junction bases: 14. This CDR3 region has 18 residues. Germline loops: CDR1 SGDLS, CDR2 YYNGEE. CDR3 in DNA: TGTGCCAGCAGCGTAGAACCTTGGGCGGGGGGAAGTTTAGAGACCCAGTACTTC. As protein: CASSVEPWAGGSLETQYF.

The DNA for the CDR3 is TGTGCCAGCAGCTTAAGGTCTCTAGCGCTCTACAATGAGCAGTTCTTC. Protein product: CASSLRSLALYNEQFF. The rearrangement joins TRBV11-2 to TRBJ2-1; D may be TRBD2 (6 bases). Per germline, CDR1 SGHAT and CDR2 FQNNGV. Deletions cut 2 bases from V and 3 bases from J, with 14 bases between. The CDR3 is 16 residues long.

The chain combines TRBV25-1 with TRBJ2-1; D is perhaps TRBD2 (5 bases). V was cut by 0 bases and J by 1 base, with 10 bases left in between. The CDR3 spans 16 residues. Germline CDR1 is MGHDK and CDR2 is SYGVNS. The CDR3 is CASSEYSGLSYNEQFF. The CDR3 nucleotides read TGTGCCAGCAGTGAATATTCGGGGTTATCCTACAATGAGCAGTTCTTC. Combining the CDR3 with reference TRBV25-1 and TRBJ2-1 gives the whole variable domain EADIYQTPRYLVIGTGKKITLECSQTMGHDKMYWYQQDPGMELHLIHYSYGVNSTEKGDLSSESTVSRIRTEHFPLTLESARPSHTSQYLCASSEYSGLSYNEQFFGPGTRLTVL.

The gene calls are TRBV28 and TRBJ1-6, with TRBD1 matching over 8 bases. CDR3 size: 15 residues. V shed 5 bases, J shed 6 bases, and the junction held 6 bases outside the gene matches. Looked up from germline, CDR1 is MDHEN and CDR2 is SYDVKM. The CDR3 DNA follows: TGTGCCAGCAGTCCCGGGGACAGGACTAATTCACCCCTCCACTTT. It codes for CASSPGDRTNSPLHF.

The rearrangement links TRBV9 to TRBJ2-1; 11 nucleotides line up with TRBD2. The CDR3 is 15 residues long. V shed 0 bases, J shed 5 bases, and the junction held 1 base outside the gene matches. CDR1 is SGDLS and CDR2 is YYNGEE in the germline V gene. This CDR3 reads CASSVGLAGNNEQFF. The CDR3 coding sequence is TGTGCCAGCAGCGTAGGACTAGCGGGAAACAATGAGCAGTTCTTC.

V is TRBV7-3 and J is TRBJ1-5; weak D call: TRBD1 (6 bases). Germline loops: CDR1 SGHTA, CDR2 FQGTGA. The V and J ends lost 0 bases and 0 bases respectively, with 12 bases between them. CDR3 length: 17 amino acids. Here the CDR3 reads CASSLTLGTLSNQPQHF. In DNA, the CDR3 is TGTGCCAGCAGCTTAACGTTAGGGACACTTAGCAATCAGCCCCAGCATTTT.

The chain recombines TRBV19 with TRBJ1-1, with D maybe TRBD1 (5 bases). V shed 7 bases and J shed 2 bases, with 11 bases lying between them. The CDR3 spans 13 residues. CDR1 is LNHDA and CDR2 is SQIVND in the germline V gene (reference sequence). CDR3 amino acids: CASNPGGNTEAFF. DNA of the CDR3: TGTGCCAGTAACCCGGGGGGTAACACTGAAGCTTTCTTT.

The chain recombines TRBV15 with TRBJ1-2, with 7 bases matching TRBD1. The V and J ends lost 5 bases and 5 bases, in that order; junction bases with no gene match: 11. Germline values: CDR1 LNHNV, CDR2 YYDKDF (reference sequence). This CDR3 contains 15 residues. CDR3 amino acids: CATSSRGGQLYGYTF. The CDR3 bases are TGTGCCACCAGCTCCCGAGGGGGACAGTTGTATGGCTACACCTTC.

This clone was counted only a few times. V gene TRBV4-3 combines with J gene TRBJ2-3, with TRBD2 as a possible D gene (6 bases). Trimming stripped 0 bases from V and 7 bases from J, with 8 bases between. Germline values: CDR1 LGHNA, CDR2 YSLEER. The CDR3 length is 13 residues. As DNA, the CDR3 is TGCGCCAGCAGCCAAGATCGGGAGTATACGCAGTATTTT. This codes for CASSQDREYTQYF.

CDR3 protein: CASSYSKPNSPLHF. The CDR3 DNA follows: TGTGCCAGCAGTTACTCGAAGCCAAATTCACCCCTCCACTTT. The chain has TRBV6-5 and TRBJ1-6; D is undetermined. The germline V and J ends were trimmed by 0 bases and 7 bases, with 7 bases remaining between them. CDR3 length: 14 amino acids. Germline V CDR1 and CDR2: MNHEY, SVGAGI.

The rearrangement joins TRBV7-6 to TRBJ2-3; D might be TRBD2 (5 bases). Trimming left V 5 bases short and J 0 bases short, with 6 bases between. The CDR3 contains 13 residues. Looked up from germline, CDR1 is SGHVS and CDR2 is FNYEAQ. The CDR3 nucleotides are TGTGCCAGCAGCGGCGGGAGCACAGATACGCAGTATTTT. Translated: CASSGGSTDTQYF.

This clone has just one count. This chain uses TRBV6-1 with TRBJ1-1; TRBD1 might be the D (5 bases). CDR3 length equals 13 residues. Germline CDR1 and CDR2: MNHNS and SASEGT. With 2 bases removed from V and 2 bases from J, the gap between germline ends came to 6 bases. Here the CDR3 reads CASSEQGNTEAFF. CDR3 nucleotides: TGTGCCAGCAGTGAACAGGGTAACACTGAAGCTTTCTTT.

J is TRBJ2-1 and V is TRBV19; D gene ambiguous. In germline, CDR1 is LNHDA, CDR2 SQIVND (reference sequence). V dropped 5 bases and J dropped 9 bases, with 11 bases sitting between them. The CDR3 length is 12 residues. CDR3 loop: CASSVPLGEQFF. The CDR3 nucleotides are TGTGCCAGTAGTGTCCCGCTCGGTGAGCAGTTCTTC.

This rearrangement joins TRBV7-3 to TRBJ2-5, with 10 bases fitting TRBD2. Germline CDR1 is SGHTA and CDR2 is FQGTGA. V shed 3 bases and J 4 bases; nucleotides not matched to a gene: 5. The CDR3 loop spans 15 amino acids. Here the CDR3 reads CASSFGLAVGETQYF. DNA of the CDR3: TGTGCCAGCAGCTTTGGACTAGCGGTAGGAGAGACCCAGTACTTC.

The J gene is TRBJ2-2, the V gene TRBV18; tentative D call: TRBD1 (6 bases). The CDR3 contains 14 residues. With 3 bases removed from V and 4 bases from J, the gap between germline ends came to 9 bases. Germline V gene data show CDR1 as KGHSH and CDR2 as LQKENI. The CDR3 sequence is CASSPRGGTGELFF. The DNA for the CDR3 is TGTGCCAGCTCACCCAGGGGTGGCACCGGGGAGCTGTTTTTT.

This clone was detected a few times. This sequence joins TRBV7-8 and TRBJ1-1; TRBD1 aligns across 10 bases. Losses at the gene ends were 5 bases for V and 3 bases for J; bases not matched to a gene: 3. The CDR3 totals 14 residues. Germline V lookup: CDR1 SGHVS, CDR2 FQNEAQ. CDR3 loop: CASSGGTGDTEAFF. CDR3 nucleotide sequence: TGTGCCAGCAGCGGGGGGACAGGGGACACTGAAGCTTTCTTT.

V gene TRBV7-9 combines with J gene TRBJ2-2; the D is unclear. The CDR3 is 15 residues long. Looked up from germline, CDR1 is SEHNR and CDR2 is FQNEAQ (reference sequence). V gave up 4 bases and J gave up 2 bases, with 11 bases separating them. As DNA, the CDR3 is TGTGCCAGCAGCTCCCTAAGACTTAACACCGGGGAGCTGTTTTTT. Translation gives CASSSLRLNTGELFF.

The chain is built from TRBV27 and TRBJ1-3, with a possible D match to TRBD1 (6 bases). V was clipped by 7 bases and J by 10 bases, with 17 bases between them. From germline, CDR1 is MNHEY and CDR2 SMNVEV (reference sequence). CDR3 length: 13 residues. Here the CDR3 reads CASKAQGYGTIYF. Here the CDR3 DNA reads TGTGCCAGCAAGGCACAGGGATACGGGACCATATATTTT.

The chain has TRBV10-3 and TRBJ2-7, with TRBD2 as a possible D gene (5 bases). The V end was cut by 3 bases, the J end by 6 bases, with 12 bases between. The CDR3 is 13 amino acids. Germline V gives CDR1 ENHRY, CDR2 SYGVKD. CDR3 loop: CAISESSPGEQYF. For the CDR3, the DNA is TGTGCCATCAGTGAATCTAGCCCCGGCGAGCAGTACTTC.

The V and J genes are TRBV6-1 and TRBJ1-5; D perhaps matches TRBD1 (5 bases). V lost 7 bases and J lost 4, with 14 bases in between. The CDR3 is made up of 14 amino acids. Germline V gene lookup returns CDR1 MNHNS and CDR2 SASEGT. The CDR3 region is CASMKETANQPQHF. CDR3 coding DNA: TGTGCCAGCATGAAGGAGACAGCTAATCAGCCCCAGCATTTT.

This clone was recorded only once. The genes are TRBV11-3 and TRBJ2-1; tentative D call: TRBD2 (5 bases). Germline CDR1 SGHNT, CDR2 YENEEA. The V and J ends lost 5 bases and 3 bases respectively, with 14 bases between them. This CDR3 region has 15 residues. In DNA, the CDR3 is TGTGCCAGCAGCCCCGGACTCGCACTCTACAATGAGCAGTTCTTC. Residues: CASSPGLALYNEQFF.

The rearrangement links TRBV15 to TRBJ2-2; the match to TRBD1 covers 11 bases. This CDR3 is 18 amino acids long. Germline CDR1 is LNHNV and CDR2 is YYDKDF (reference sequence). J gave up 3 bases and V 2 bases, and 8 bases lay outside the gene matches. Here the CDR3 reads CATSRPLGQGVDTGELFF. The CDR3 coding sequence is TGTGCCACCAGCAGACCCCTGGGACAGGGGGTGGACACCGGGGAGCTGTTTTTT.

The gene calls are TRBV19 and TRBJ1-1; D perhaps matches TRBD1 (6 bases). The germline V gene has CDR1 LNHDA and CDR2 SQIVND (reference sequence). V was trimmed by 6 bases and J by 4 bases, leaving 18 bases between them. There are 15 residues in the CDR3. The CDR3 DNA is TGTGCCAGTAGGAGCAGGGCAGGGACAAGCACTGAAGCTTTCTTT. Its protein is CASRSRAGTSTEAFF.

V gene TRBV4-2 combines with J gene TRBJ2-7, with 7 bases matching TRBD2. Per the germline V gene, CDR1 is LGHNA and CDR2 is YNFKEQ. This CDR3 is built from 16 residues. J lost 2 bases, V lost 0 bases, and 7 bases had no gene match. The CDR3 protein is CASSQEGRGNTYEQYF. CDR3 DNA sequence: TGTGCCAGCAGCCAAGAGGGGCGGGGGAACACCTACGAGCAGTACTTC.

CDR3 coding DNA: TGTGCCAGCAGCCCCGGGACAGGGAGATCCTACGAGCAGTACTTC. Translating gives CASSPGTGRSYEQYF. The chain joins TRBV7-9 to TRBJ2-7; 9 nucleotides match TRBD1. Looked up from germline, CDR1 is SEHNR and CDR2 is FQNEAQ (reference sequence). V was pared by 5 bases and J by 1 base, with 6 bases of the junction left unmatched. The CDR3 consists of 15 residues.

A single count supports this clone. The V and J genes are TRBV5-1 and TRBJ2-2, with 7 positions matching TRBD2. Unmatched junction bases numbered 8, after V lost 1 base and J lost 5 bases. The germline CDR1 and CDR2 sequences are SGHRS and YFSETQ. The length of the CDR3 is 16 residues. DNA for the CDR3: TGCGCCAGCAGCTTGAGCCCTCCCGGGAGGACCGGGGAGCTGTTTTTT. Translated: CASSLSPPGRTGELFF. The full variable domain, rest sourced from reference TRBV5-1 and TRBJ2-2, is KAGVTQTPRYLIKTRGQQVTLSCSPISGHRSVSWYQQTPGQGLQFLFEYFSETQRNKGNFPGRFSGRQFSNSRSEMNVSTLELGDSALYLCASSLSPPGRTGELFFGEGSRLTVL.

The V gene is TRBV5-4, the J gene TRBJ2-1, with 9 bases lining up with TRBD2. Germline CDR1 is SGHNT and CDR2 is YYREEE (reference sequence). V was clipped by 3 bases and J by 10 bases; unmatched bases: 5. The CDR3 runs to 13 residues. This CDR3 reads CASSSELAGEQFF. DNA for the CDR3: TGTGCCAGCAGCTCCGAGCTAGCGGGGGAGCAGTTCTTC.

The chain couples TRBV7-9 to TRBJ2-1; possible D gene TRBD2, 6 bases. The ends were cut back, 5 bases at V and 7 bases at J, with 6 bases in the middle. CDR1 and CDR2 from the germline V gene are SEHNR and FQNEAQ (reference sequence). This CDR3 has 11 residues. Here the CDR3 reads CASSGGNEQFF. Here the CDR3 DNA reads TGTGCCAGCAGCGGGGGGAATGAGCAGTTCTTC.

The chain has TRBV6-1 and TRBJ1-2; D is unresolved. Germline V CDR1 and CDR2: MNHNS, SASEGT. This CDR3 has 12 amino acids. V gave up 5 bases and J gave up 4 bases, with 8 bases separating them. DNA for the CDR3: TGTGCCAGCAGTTATTACAGCTATGGCTACACCTTC. It encodes CASSYYSYGYTF.

The J gene is TRBJ2-1, the V gene TRBV7-8, with D unresolved. This CDR3 contains 16 residues. Between the trimmed V and J ends, which lost 3 bases and 6 bases, there was a span of 18 bases. From germline, CDR1 is SGHVS and CDR2 FQNEAQ. CDR3: CASSFLGGVRGNEQFF. DNA of the CDR3: TGTGCCAGCAGCTTCCTTGGCGGCGTAAGAGGCAATGAGCAGTTCTTC.

The genes are TRBV19 and TRBJ2-2, with 10 bases lining up with TRBD1. The CDR3 length is 15 residues. The junction had 6 bases not matched to a gene; V was cut back by 5 bases and J by 6 bases. Germline lookup yields CDR1 LNHDA and CDR2 SQIVND (reference sequence). The CDR3 nucleotides are TGTGCCAGTAGTGTTCGGACAGGGGGGCCCGGGGAGCTGTTTTTT. This encodes CASSVRTGGPGELFF.

The rearrangement links TRBV5-1 to TRBJ2-2, with TRBD2 identical over 8 bases. CDR3 length equals 15 residues. The trim removed 6 bases at V and 4 bases at J, leaving 8 bases unmatched. CDR1 is SGHRS and CDR2 is YFSETQ in the germline V gene. The CDR3 region is CASMDGRASTGELFF. In DNA, the CDR3 is TGCGCCAGCATGGACGGGAGGGCGTCCACCGGGGAGCTGTTTTTT.